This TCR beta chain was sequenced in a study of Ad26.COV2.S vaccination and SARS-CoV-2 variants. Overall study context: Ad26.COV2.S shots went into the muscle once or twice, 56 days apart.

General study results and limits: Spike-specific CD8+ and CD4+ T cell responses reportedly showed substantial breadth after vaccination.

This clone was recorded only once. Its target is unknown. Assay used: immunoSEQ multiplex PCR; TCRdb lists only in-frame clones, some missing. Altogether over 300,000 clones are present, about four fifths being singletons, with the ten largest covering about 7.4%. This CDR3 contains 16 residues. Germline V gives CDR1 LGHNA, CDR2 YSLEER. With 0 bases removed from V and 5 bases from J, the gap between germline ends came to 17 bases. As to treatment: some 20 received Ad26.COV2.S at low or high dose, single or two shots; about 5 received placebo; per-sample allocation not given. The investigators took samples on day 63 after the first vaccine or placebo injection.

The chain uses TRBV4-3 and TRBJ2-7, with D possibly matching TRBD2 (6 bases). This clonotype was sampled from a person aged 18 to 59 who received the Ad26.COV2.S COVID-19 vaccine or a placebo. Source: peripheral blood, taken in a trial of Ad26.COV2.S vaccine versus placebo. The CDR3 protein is CASSQDLGQGGDEQYF. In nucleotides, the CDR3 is TGCGCCAGCAGCCAAGATTTGGGGCAGGGCGGGGACGAGCAGTACTTC.